The 21 T cell receptor beta chains given below trace back to one sample, sequenced in a study of T-cell memory formation after mild COVID-19. TCRdb analysed the 5' RACE reads with MiXCR anew, one entry per CDR3 protein. The table shows 30,000 to 35,000 distinct CDR3 sequences, with roughly 7.2% occurring only once. Input material: PBMCs or a T cell subset sorted from them (not recorded which). The receptors were gathered from a man between 18 and 29 years old who had mild COVID-19 (a few samples of this study predate the infection). Cell type and time point are not known.

At least ten counts were recorded for this clonotype. The CDR3 sequence is CASSREGTDARETQYF. The CDR3 DNA sequence: TGTGCCAGCAGCCGCGAGGGGACAGACGCTCGAGAGACCCAGTACTTC. The J gene is TRBJ2-5, the V gene TRBV28; TRBD1 matches 7 bases. The germline V gene has CDR1 MDHEN and CDR2 SYDVKM. The CDR3 runs to 16 residues. V dropped 6 bases and J dropped 4; count of bases not matched to a gene: 14.

This clonotype was observed many times. The V call is TRBV27, the J call TRBJ1-4; possible D gene TRBD1, 5 bases. Germline assignment: CDR1 MNHEY and CDR2 SMNVEV (reference sequence). The CDR3 extends over 11 amino acids. Trimming removed 11 bases from V and 8 bases from J, with 12 bases in between. The CDR3 spells CASGGREKLFF. Here the CDR3 DNA reads TGTGCCTCGGGGGGTCGCGAAAAACTGTTTTTT.

This clonotype was seen only a few times. The gene calls are TRBV5-6 and TRBJ2-7; 9 positions match TRBD1. The CDR3 extends over 17 amino acids. The ends lost 4 bases at V and 3 bases at J; junction bases unmatched: 14. Germline values: CDR1 SGHDT, CDR2 YYEEEE. Written as DNA, the CDR3 is TGTGCCAGCAGCACGGACAGGGGCCCCGACACGGACTACGAGCAGTACTTC. Its protein product is CASSTDRGPDTDYEQYF.

This clonotype occurred many times. The chain uses TRBV7-3 and TRBJ2-1; no reliable D call. There are 13 residues in the CDR3. CDR1 and CDR2 (germline): SGHTA, FQGTGA. V was shortened by 5 bases and J by 4 bases, with 9 bases between the two germline ends. The CDR3 bases are TGTGCCAGCAGCCCCCCCCCTTACAATGAGCAGTTCTTC. Translating gives CASSPPPYNEQFF. The complete variable domain, with remaining parts taken from reference TRBV7-3 and TRBJ2-1, reads GAGVSQTPSNKVTEKGKYVELRCDPISGHTALYWYRQSLGQGPEFLIYFQGTGAADDSGLPNDRFFAVRPEGSVSTLKIQRTERGDSAVYLCASSPPPYNEQFFGPGTRLTVL.

The table lists this clonotype with a few counts. This chain joins TRBV4-2 and TRBJ1-1; TRBD1 is a possible D gene (6 bases). Germline V gene lookup returns CDR1 LGHNA and CDR2 YNFKEQ. CDR3 length: 13 amino acids. Trimming pared 1 base from V and 8 bases from J, leaving 11 bases between. CDR3 DNA: TGTGCCAGCAGCCAAGGTGAGCAGGGGGAAGCTTTCTTT. Its translation: CASSQGEQGEAFF.

This clonotype was counted a few times. The rearrangement uses TRBV15 and TRBJ1-2; D remains unclear. Germline V gives CDR1 LNHNV, CDR2 YYDKDF (reference sequence). V gave up 4 bases and J gave up 3 bases, with 9 bases separating them. The CDR3 has 13 residues. Written as DNA, the CDR3 is TGTGCCACCAGCACAGATCTTCACTATGGCTACACCTTC. Its translation: CATSTDLHYGYTF.

This clonotype has at least ten counts. J is TRBJ1-4 and V is TRBV6-2 or TRBV6-3, with D hard to call. V was pared by 5 bases and J by 6 bases, with 7 bases between. The CDR3 loop spans 12 amino acids. CDR1 MNHEY and CDR2 SVGEGT come from the germline V gene. The CDR3 sequence: CASSPGDEKLFF. CDR3 nucleotide sequence: TGTGCCAGCAGTCCCGGGGATGAAAAACTGTTTTTT.

The table lists this clonotype with many counts. The V gene is TRBV5-1, the J gene TRBJ2-2; D not certain. This CDR3 contains 14 residues. Trimming cost V 2 bases and J 3 bases, with 8 bases left between them. From germline, CDR1 is SGHRS and CDR2 YFSETQ. The CDR3: CASSFPGDTGELFF. The CDR3 DNA is TGCGCCAGCAGCTTTCCAGGAGACACCGGGGAGCTGTTTTTT.

This clonotype was detected many times. V is TRBV6-2 or TRBV6-3 and J is TRBJ1-1, with 9 bases aligning to TRBD1. Germline CDR1 MNHEY, CDR2 SVGEGT. There are 18 residues in the CDR3. J lost 1 base, V lost 0 bases, and 9 bases had no gene match. CDR3 loop: CASSYSNTGTGKNTEAFF. The CDR3 DNA is TGTGCCAGCAGTTACTCGAATACGGGGACAGGGAAGAACACTGAAGCTTTCTTT.

This clonotype rates as medium-sized. The CDR3 spells CASSSGTFDNEQFF. The CDR3 nucleotides read TGCGCCAGCAGCTCCGGGACATTCGACAATGAGCAGTTCTTC. The gene calls are TRBV5-1 and TRBJ2-1; the D gene is possibly TRBD1 (6 bases). Germline CDR1 is SGHRS and CDR2 is YFSETQ. V was clipped by 3 bases and J by 5 bases, with 12 bases between them. The CDR3 loop spans 14 amino acids.

This clonotype has at least ten counts. J is TRBJ1-1 and V is TRBV11-2, with TRBD1 matching 8 bases. V lost 1 base and J lost 4; bases outside the gene matches: 14. The CDR3 has 18 residues. Per germline, CDR1 SGHAT and CDR2 FQNNGV. In DNA form, the CDR3 reads TGTGCCAGCAGCTTAGCGTTCCTCAGGGGGCGCGACTCCACTGAAGCTTTCTTT. Translated, it gives CASSLAFLRGRDSTEAFF.

The CDR3 DNA is TGTGCCAGCAGCCCAAGCGGGGGGTACGAGCAGTACTTC. Residues: CASSPSGGYEQYF. The rearrangement uses TRBV7-9 and TRBJ2-7, with 9 bases aligning to TRBD2. Germline V gene sequence: CDR1 SEHNR, CDR2 FQNEAQ (reference sequence). Trimming at V came to 5 bases and at J to 4 bases, leaving 3 bases not matched to a gene. The CDR3 spans 13 residues. Complete variable domain (other parts from reference TRBV7-9 and TRBJ2-7): DTGVSQNPRHKITKRGQNVTFRCDPISEHNRLYWYRQTLGQGPEFLTYFQNEAQLEKSRLLSDRFSAERPKGSFSTLEIQRTEQGDSAMYLCASSPSGGYEQYFGPGTRLTVT.

This clonotype was counted many times. V usage is TRBV7-2 and J usage is TRBJ1-1; TRBD1 might be the D (6 bases). The germline CDR1 and CDR2 sequences are SGHTA and FQGNSA. This CDR3 spans 15 amino acids. V lost 5 bases and J 4 bases, leaving 17 bases between the germline ends. The CDR3 bases are TGTGCCAGCAGCCTGATTGGGGGCCCGGGCACTGAAGCTTTCTTT. It encodes CASSLIGGPGTEAFF.

This clonotype was detected ten times or more. The chain couples TRBV6-5 to TRBJ2-1; TRBD2 agrees at 9 bases. V trimming: 4 bases; J trimming: 2 bases; junction bases outside the gene matches: 6. CDR3 size: 16 residues. Germline CDR1 is MNHEY and CDR2 is SVGAGI. CDR3 loop: CASSWSSGGPYNEQFF. CDR3 DNA sequence: TGTGCCAGCAGTTGGAGTAGCGGGGGACCCTACAATGAGCAGTTCTTC.

This clonotype has a count of ten or more. The chain uses TRBV4-1 and TRBJ2-1; D perhaps matches TRBD2 (7 bases). V lost 8 bases and J lost 5, with 13 bases in between. CDR1 MGHRA and CDR2 YSYEKL come from the germline V gene. The length of the CDR3 is 13 residues. The CDR3 spells CASGGAMDNEQFF. The CDR3 DNA reads as TGCGCCAGCGGGGGGGCGATGGACAATGAGCAGTTCTTC.

This clonotype was detected ten times or more. The gene calls are TRBV12-3 or TRBV12-4 and TRBJ2-5; 7 bases are a match to TRBD1. The CDR3 has 14 residues. J gave up 2 bases and V 5 bases, and 5 bases lay outside the gene matches. CDR3 region: CASSQGQRQETQYF. The CDR3, as DNA: TGTGCCAGCAGTCAGGGACAGAGACAAGAGACCCAGTACTTC.

This clonotype ranks as medium-sized. The chain links TRBV6-1 to TRBJ2-7; D is uncertain. CDR1 and CDR2 (germline): MNHNS, SASEGT. The CDR3 runs 13 residues. V shed 1 base and J shed 6 bases, with 10 bases lying between them. This chain's CDR3 is CASSEGAVLEQYV. CDR3 nucleotides: TGTGCCAGCAGTGAAGGGGCAGTCCTCGAGCAGTACGTC.

This clonotype was observed many times. The chain couples TRBV18 to TRBJ2-5, with 9 positions matching TRBD1. With 4 bases clipped from V and 3 bases from J, the junction kept 6 bases outside the gene matches. The CDR3 spans 15 residues. Germline CDR1 reads KGHSH; CDR2 reads LQKENI. The CDR3 nucleotides are TGTGCCAGCTCACGTCGGACAGGGGAGGAAGAGACCCAGTACTTC. As protein: CASSRRTGEEETQYF.

In this sample, this clonotype turned up many times. The J gene is TRBJ2-6, the V gene TRBV5-6, with unresolved D. Germline V gives CDR1 SGHDT, CDR2 YYEEEE. V was cut by 5 bases and J by 0 bases, with 9 bases left in between. CDR3 length: 15 residues. In DNA, the CDR3 is TGTGCCAGCAGAATTGGGCTCTCTGGGGCCAACGTCCTGACTTTC. Translating it yields CASRIGLSGANVLTF.

This clonotype was counted ten times or more. The chain carries TRBV7-2 and TRBJ1-5; no clear D gene. Trimming cost V 6 bases and J 0 bases, with 9 bases left between them. CDR1 and CDR2 (germline): SGHTA, FQGNSA. The CDR3 sequence is 14 residues long. The CDR3 region is CASRHRGSNQPQHF. In nucleotides, the CDR3 is TGTGCCAGCAGACACCGGGGTAGCAATCAGCCCCAGCATTTT. Full variable domain (rest looked up from reference TRBV7-2 and TRBJ1-5): GAGVSQSPSNKVTEKGKDVELRCDPISGHTALYWYRQSLGQGLEFLIYFQGNSAPDKSGLPSDRFSAERTGGSVSTLTIQRTQQEDSAVYLCASRHRGSNQPQHFGDGTRLSIL.

This clonotype was seen a few times. V usage is TRBV7-3 and J usage is TRBJ2-2, with 8 bases lining up with TRBD2. V gave up 6 bases and J gave up 4 bases; unmatched junction bases: 7. CDR1 SGHTA and CDR2 FQGTGA come from the germline V gene. The CDR3 contains 15 residues. The CDR3 reads CASSWTSSGTGELFF. The CDR3 coding sequence is TGTGCCAGCAGTTGGACTAGCTCTGGCACCGGGGAGCTGTTTTTT.